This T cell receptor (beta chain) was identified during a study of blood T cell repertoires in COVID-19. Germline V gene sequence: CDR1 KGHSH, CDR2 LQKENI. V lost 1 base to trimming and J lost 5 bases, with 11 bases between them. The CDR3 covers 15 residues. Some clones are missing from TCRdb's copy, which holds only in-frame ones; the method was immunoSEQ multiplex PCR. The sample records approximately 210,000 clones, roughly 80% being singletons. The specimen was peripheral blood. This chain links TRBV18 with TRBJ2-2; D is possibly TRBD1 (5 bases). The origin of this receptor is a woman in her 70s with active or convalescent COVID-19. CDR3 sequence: CASSPRQGSTGELFF. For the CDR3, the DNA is TGTGCCAGCTCACCACGGCAGGGAAGTACCGGGGAGCTGTTTTTT.